This T cell receptor (beta chain) was sequenced during a study of early T cells in non-severe SARS-CoV-2 infection. Attachment of unique molecular identifiers to individual cDNA molecules was performed. TCRdb re-called the 5' RACE reads through MiXCR, storing one row per CDR3 protein. The repertoire consists of about 87,000 distinct CDR3 sequences, with around 15% occurring once and the leading ten covering roughly 6%. General study findings and limits: Private and CD4 specificities were missed by VDJdb matching, skewed to anti-spike CD8.

This clonotype was counted between two and nine times. Its antigen is unidentified. The CDR3 runs to 14 residues. In germline, CDR1 is SEHNR, CDR2 FQNEAQ (reference sequence). Trimming shortened V by 1 base and J by 5 bases, and 10 bases separated the two germline ends. This clonotype was obtained from an adult who was a healthcare worker with PCR-confirmed SARS-CoV-2 infection or an uninfected control (not recorded which). This sequence joins TRBV7-9 and TRBJ2-3; unclear D gene. Input material: whole blood. CDR3 region: CASSLEGLRDTQYF. In DNA form, the CDR3 reads TGTGCCAGCAGCTTAGAAGGATTGAGAGATACGCAGTATTTT.